These 23 T cell receptor beta chains came from one sample sequenced in a study of cytotoxic CD8 clonotypes in ibrutinib-treated CLL. Libraries were prepared by immunoSEQ multiplex PCR; TCRdb keeps only in-frame clonotypes and omits some of them. This sample has roughly 42,000 clones, with 68% found just once. The source material was PBMCs, sampled at disease progression, from a patient treated with ibrutinib. These TCRs come from a human donor with chronic lymphocytic leukemia.

With regard to this clone: At one end, the junction sequence differs from germline, possibly due to a read error. The V and J genes are TRBV7-2 and TRBJ2-3; 10 nucleotides align to TRBD2. The CDR3 loop spans 17 amino acids. Germline V gene data show CDR1 as SGHTA and CDR2 as FQGNSA. As DNA, the CDR3 is TGTGCCAGCAGGTTAGGATCAGCGGGAGGGAGCACAGATACGCAGTATTTT. Translation: CASRLGSAGGSTDTQYF. The variable domain in full, with the rest retrieved from reference TRBV7-2 and TRBJ2-3, is GAGVSQSPSNKVTEKGKDVELRCDPISGHTALYWYRQSLGQGLEFLIYFQGNSAPDKSGLPSDRFSAERTGGSVSTLTIQRTQQEDSAVYLCASRLGSAGGSTDTQYFGPGTRLTVL.

This chain links TRBV5-8 with TRBJ2-7, with no clear D. This CDR3 contains 14 residues. Looked up from germline, CDR1 is SGHTS and CDR2 is YDEGEE. Trimming left V 2 bases short and J 0 bases short, with 9 bases between. CDR3 in amino acids: CASSFGSSSYEQYF. The CDR3 DNA reads TGTGCCAGCAGCTTTGGCAGTAGCTCCTACGAGCAGTACTTC.

The gene calls are TRBV27 and TRBJ1-2; a possible D gene is TRBD1 (6 bases). CDR1 is MNHEY, CDR2 SMNVEV, per germline (reference sequence). CDR3 length equals 13 residues. The V gene lost 3 bases and the J gene lost 7 bases, with 12 bases spanning the gap. The CDR3 DNA follows: TGTGCCAGCAGTTTGGAAGGGGGAGGTGGCTACACCTTC. Its translation: CASSLEGGGGYTF.

V gene TRBV5-1 combines with J gene TRBJ2-7; tentatively, D is TRBD1 (6 bases). The germline V and J ends were trimmed by 2 bases and 5 bases, with 8 bases remaining between them. CDR1 is SGHRS and CDR2 is YFSETQ in the germline V gene. This CDR3 spans 12 amino acids. In DNA, the CDR3 is TGCGCCAGCAGCTTACAGGGCCACGAGCAGTACTTC. Its translation is CASSLQGHEQYF.

The rearrangement uses TRBV4-2 and TRBJ1-2, with D tentatively TRBD1 (6 bases). Trimming removed 2 bases from V and 10 bases from J, with 14 bases in between. CDR1 LGHNA and CDR2 YNFKEQ come from the germline V gene. This CDR3 contains 13 residues. CDR3 DNA sequence: TGTGCCAGCAGCCAACCCGGGACACCTGACTACACCTTC. Translation: CASSQPGTPDYTF.

This clone came up a few times. V and J are TRBV4-1 and TRBJ1-3, with TRBD1 as a possible D gene (6 bases). CDR1 is MGHRA, CDR2 YSYEKL, per germline. Deletions cut 4 bases from V and 0 bases from J, with 13 bases between. This CDR3 comprises 16 residues. CDR3 residues: CASSLRTDPSGNTIYF. The CDR3 bases are TGCGCCAGCAGCCTTCGGACAGACCCCTCTGGAAACACCATATATTTT.

J is TRBJ2-1 and V is TRBV14; a possible D gene is TRBD2 (5 bases). Deletions cut 4 bases from V and 4 bases from J, with 11 bases between. Germline values: CDR1 SGHDN, CDR2 FVKESK. This CDR3 is built from 14 residues. In DNA, the CDR3 is TGTGCCAGCAGCCCTTCACTAGGATACAATGAGCAGTTCTTC. Its protein is CASSPSLGYNEQFF. The complete variable domain, with remaining parts taken from reference TRBV14 and TRBJ2-1, reads EAGVTQFPSHSVIEKGQTVTLRCDPISGHDNLYWYRRVMGKEIKFLLHFVKESKQDESGMPNNRFLAERTGGTYSTLKVQPAELEDSGVYFCASSPSLGYNEQFFGPGTRLTVL.

The chain links TRBV2 to TRBJ2-5, with D possibly matching TRBD2 (5 bases). The CDR3 has 15 residues. Germline V CDR1 and CDR2: SNHLY, FYNNEI. Trimming shortened V by 5 bases and J by 5 bases, and 18 bases separated the two germline ends. In nucleotides, the CDR3 is TGTGCCAGCAGTCTTAGGACTCTTTTGGGGGAGACCCAGTACTTC. Translating gives CASSLRTLLGETQYF.

J is TRBJ1-1 and V is TRBV27, with a weak D call TRBD1 (5 bases). The CDR3 length is 16 residues. The V end lost 2 bases, the J end lost 6 bases, and 19 bases lay between the germline ends. Germline lookup yields CDR1 MNHEY and CDR2 SMNVEV (reference sequence). CDR3 protein: CASSLRWVIGGSEAFF. The DNA of the CDR3 is TGTGCCAGCAGTTTAAGATGGGTAATCGGGGGGTCTGAAGCTTTCTTT.

The chain joins TRBV9 to TRBJ1-3, with D tentatively TRBD1 (5 bases). The germline CDR1 and CDR2 sequences are SGDLS and YYNGEE. The CDR3 covers 16 residues. V was clipped by 5 bases and J by 0 bases, with 15 bases between them. The CDR3 protein is CASSGIRDPSGNTIYF. The CDR3 DNA follows: TGTGCCAGCAGTGGCATACGGGACCCCTCTGGAAACACCATATATTTT.

This clone is a singleton in its sample. V gene TRBV5-1 combines with J gene TRBJ2-1, with D tentatively TRBD1 (6 bases). The CDR3 is made up of 20 amino acids. The V end lost 4 bases, the J end lost 5 bases, and 31 bases lay between the germline ends. Germline CDR1 is SGHRS and CDR2 is YFSETQ. CDR3 nucleotides: TGCGCCAGCAGCATGCGGCGACAGGACATAAATGTACAGATTAACAATGAGCAGTTCTTC. It yields the protein CASSMRRQDINVQINNEQFF.

Comments on this clone: The same CDR3 is also encoded by other DNA sequences in this sample. V and J are TRBV5-1 and TRBJ2-3, with D unresolved. CDR1 SGHRS and CDR2 YFSETQ come from the germline V gene. CDR3 length: 12 amino acids. V dropped 2 bases and J dropped 3 bases, with 4 bases sitting between them. CDR3 coding DNA: TGCGCCAGCAGCTTCCTAACAGATACGCAGTATTTT. This translates into CASSFLTDTQYF.

Turning to this clone: This sample includes further DNA sequences coding for the same CDR3. This chain connects TRBV7-6 to TRBJ2-7; D unresolved. This CDR3 spans 13 amino acids. Germline CDR1 reads SGHVS; CDR2 reads FNYEAQ. Trimming stripped 0 bases from V and 1 base from J, with 4 bases between. The CDR3 sequence is CASSLAGSYEQYF. For the CDR3, the DNA is TGTGCCAGCAGCTTAGCCGGATCCTACGAGCAGTACTTC.

The gene calls are TRBV5-1 and TRBJ2-7; D remains unclear. Germline values: CDR1 SGHRS, CDR2 YFSETQ. The V gene lost 4 bases and the J gene lost 4 bases, with 9 bases spanning the gap. The CDR3 is 12 amino acids. The CDR3 nucleotides are TGCGCCAGCAGCCCCGAAGGATACGAGCAGTACTTC. It translates to CASSPEGYEQYF. The variable domain in full, with the rest retrieved from reference TRBV5-1 and TRBJ2-7, is KAGVTQTPRYLIKTRGQQVTLSCSPISGHRSVSWYQQTPGQGLQFLFEYFSETQRNKGNFPGRFSGRQFSNSRSEMNVSTLELGDSALYLCASSPEGYEQYFGPGTRLTVT.

The chain couples TRBV9 to TRBJ2-7; 14 bases agree with TRBD2. The CDR3 runs 16 residues. V gave up 4 bases and J gave up 5 bases; unmatched junction bases: 8. Germline CDR1 and CDR2: SGDLS and YYNGEE. As DNA, the CDR3 is TGTGCCAGCAGCCGGGGGGGACTAGCGGGAGTCCACGAGCAGTACTTC. Its protein is CASSRGGLAGVHEQYF.

The gene calls are TRBV19 and TRBJ2-1; the D is unclear. V was cut by 0 bases and J by 2 bases, with 14 bases left in between. This CDR3 is 17 amino acids long. CDR1 LNHDA and CDR2 SQIVND come from the germline V gene (reference sequence). In DNA, the CDR3 is TGTGCCAGTAGTATAGACCAGAATCTAGAAACCTACAATGAGCAGTTCTTC. Translated: CASSIDQNLETYNEQFF.

Details on this clone: This sample includes further DNA sequences coding for the same CDR3. The chain is built from TRBV9 and TRBJ1-1; D might be TRBD1 (6 bases). Germline V lookup: CDR1 SGDLS, CDR2 YYNGEE. This CDR3 comprises 15 residues. The V end was cut by 4 bases, the J end by 0 bases, with 13 bases between. Here the CDR3 reads CASSPRTALNTEAFF. In DNA, the CDR3 is TGTGCCAGCAGCCCCCGGACAGCTCTGAACACTGAAGCTTTCTTT.

The V call is TRBV9, the J call TRBJ2-3, with D possibly matching TRBD2 (6 bases). Per the germline V gene, CDR1 is SGDLS and CDR2 is YYNGEE. The CDR3 loop spans 15 amino acids. The V and J ends lost 3 bases and 2 bases respectively, with 13 bases between them. The CDR3, as DNA: TGTGCCAGCAGCGCCAGGCGGGACCACACAGATACGCAGTATTTT. It yields the protein CASSARRDHTDTQYF.

By share, this clone counts as medium-sized. This chain joins TRBV25-1 and TRBJ1-1; D remains unclear. This CDR3 region has 11 residues. Looked up from germline, CDR1 is MGHDK and CDR2 is SYGVNS. Between the trimmed V and J ends, which lost 9 bases and 4 bases, there was a span of 9 bases. The CDR3 reads CASTIGTEAFF. CDR3 nucleotides: TGTGCCAGTACTATCGGCACTGAAGCTTTCTTT.

The genes are TRBV19 and TRBJ1-1; D remains unclear. Germline CDR1 reads LNHDA; CDR2 reads SQIVND (reference sequence). The CDR3 is 11 amino acids. The germline V and J ends were trimmed by 3 bases and 6 bases, with 5 bases remaining between them. DNA of the CDR3: TGTGCCAGTAGTATGATGGCTGAAGCTTTCTTT. Residues: CASSMMAEAFF.

The table lists this clone with a few counts. The rearrangement links TRBV2 to TRBJ1-4, with 11 positions matching TRBD1. This CDR3 is 14 amino acids long. With V trimmed by 4 bases and J by 7 bases, 2 bases remained unmatched. The germline gives CDR1 SNHLY, CDR2 FYNNEI. In DNA, the CDR3 is TGTGCCAGCAGTGCGGACAGGGGGCTTGAAAAACTGTTTTTT. Amino acid sequence: CASSADRGLEKLFF.

CDR3 DNA sequence: TGCAGCGCCCGGCCCTCGGGACAGGGTGTCTCTGAAGCTTTCTTT. Its translation: CSARPSGQGVSEAFF. The genes are TRBV29-1 and TRBJ1-1; 9 nucleotides agree with TRBD1. The junction had 15 bases not matched to a gene; V was cut back by 7 bases and J by 6 bases. The CDR3 runs to 15 residues. CDR1 SQVTM and CDR2 ANQGSEA come from the germline V gene.

The chain uses TRBV30 and TRBJ1-2; 7 positions match TRBD1. This CDR3 is 15 amino acids long. The germline gives CDR1 GTSNPN, CDR2 SVGIG (reference sequence). The trim removed 4 bases at V and 3 bases at J, leaving 11 bases unmatched. In nucleotides, the CDR3 is TGTGCCTGGAAAGCCCGACAGGGTACGCACTATGGCTACACCTTC. Translated, it gives CAWKARQGTHYGYTF.